This TCR beta chain was recorded in a study of sequential checkpoint blockade in melanoma. The treatment denotes: randomized to nivolumab then ipilimumab (arm A) or the reverse (arm B). From thawed PBMCs, live CD3+CD8+ cells negative for CD19 and CD56 were sorted. Method: immunoSEQ multiplex PCR; TCRdb's copy keeps in-frame clones and lacks some. The repertoire holds approximately 12,000 clones, roughly 83% seen once, with 45% to 55% in the top ten. After removal of 5 bases from V and 8 bases from J, the junction contained 5 bases not matched to a gene. The CDR3 contains 13 residues. Germline CDR1 reads LNHDA; CDR2 reads SQIVND (reference sequence).

This chain connects TRBV19 to TRBJ2-1; 8 bases map to TRBD2. This sequence was found in a human donor with melanoma. This material consisted of CD8+ T cells sorted from blood (inferred from file names), taken from a patient given nivolumab and ipilimumab in sequence. Here the CDR3 DNA reads TGTGCCAGTAGTCCTGGAGCGGGGGATGAGCAGTTCTTC. Amino acids: CASSPGAGDEQFF.